The 6 T cell receptor beta chains given below trace back to one sample, sequenced in a study of shared clonotypes between healthy human individuals. The data were produced by immunoSEQ multiplex PCR, yet TCRdb's version contains in-frame clones alone and is incomplete. The table has 1 million to 1.3 million clones, around three quarters seen once; the top ten hold 0.55% to 0.7%. Sequences were obtained from memory CD4+ T cells from PBMCs. The sample's subset: CD45RA-negative fraction. These receptor sequences come from a man aged 18 to 30 in good health. Some clones in this sample may be carry-over from other donors' samples.

J is TRBJ2-5 and V is TRBV5-1; the D gene is possibly TRBD1 (6 bases). V dropped 0 bases and J dropped 9 bases, with 12 bases sitting between them. The CDR3 runs 13 residues. The germline V gene encodes CDR1 SGHRS and CDR2 YFSETQ. DNA for the CDR3: TGCGCCAGCAGCTTGGAACCCCAGGGGTCCCAGTACTTC. It encodes CASSLEPQGSQYF.

The J gene is TRBJ2-5, the V gene TRBV5-1, with D uncertain. The CDR3 is 12 residues long. The V gene's germline CDR1 is SGHRS and CDR2 YFSETQ. V gave up 2 bases and J gave up 7 bases, with 9 bases separating them. CDR3 nucleotide sequence: TGCGCCAGCAGCTTAGGCTCGGGGACCCAGTACTTC. Translated: CASSLGSGTQYF.

The rearrangement uses TRBV2 and TRBJ2-1; possible D gene TRBD2, 6 bases. Germline V gives CDR1 SNHLY, CDR2 FYNNEI. Deletions cut 3 bases from V and 9 bases from J, with 18 bases between. This CDR3 region has 15 residues. The CDR3 DNA is TGTGCCAGCAGTGAGGGACTCCTACCAGGCGGTGAGCAGTTCTTC. This encodes CASSEGLLPGGEQFF.

The gene calls are TRBV28 and TRBJ1-3; D may be TRBD1 (6 bases). Germline CDR1 is MDHEN and CDR2 is SYDVKM. The ends were cut back, 8 bases at V and 0 bases at J, with 17 bases in the middle. CDR3 length: 16 amino acids. The CDR3 DNA is TGTGCCAGCGCAAGGGGGGGCCCTTTCTCTGGAAACACCATATATTTT. As protein: CASARGGPFSGNTIYF.

The chain links TRBV18 to TRBJ2-7; the D is unclear. Germline loops: CDR1 KGHSH, CDR2 LQKENI. The CDR3 extends over 15 amino acids. With 0 bases removed from V and 5 bases from J, the gap between germline ends came to 14 bases. In DNA form, the CDR3 reads TGTGCCAGCTCACCACCGGGGTCGAAGGTGCACGAGCAGTACTTC. It specifies CASSPPGSKVHEQYF. Full variable domain (outside the CDR3, taken from reference TRBV18 and TRBJ2-7): NAGVMQNPRHLVRRRGQEARLRCSPMKGHSHVYWYRQLPEEGLKFMVYLQKENIIDESGMPKERFSAEFPKEGPSILRIQQVVRGDSAAYFCASSPPGSKVHEQYFGPGTRLTVT.

The table lists this clone with a count of one. J is TRBJ2-6 and V is TRBV19, with 11 bases matching TRBD2. The V and J ends lost 3 bases and 1 base, in that order; junction bases with no gene match: 14. CDR1 and CDR2 (germline): LNHDA, SQIVND (reference sequence). The length of the CDR3 is 21 residues. The CDR3 sequence is CASSIRRLAGQVNSGANVLTF. The CDR3 nucleotides read TGTGCCAGTAGTATCCGGAGACTAGCGGGACAGGTTAATTCTGGGGCCAACGTCCTGACTTTC. Filled out from reference TRBV19 and TRBJ2-6, the complete variable domain reads DGGITQSPKYLFRKEGQNVTLSCEQNLNHDAMYWYRQDPGQGLRLIYYSQIVNDFQKGDIAEGYSVSREKKESFPLTVTSAQKNPTAFYLCASSIRRLAGQVNSGANVLTFGAGSRLTVL.